These 16 T cell receptor beta chains originate from one sample sequenced in a study of CD8 T cells in Susac syndrome. Random hexamers were used to reverse transcribe 0.5 to 1 ug of RNA. TCRdb re-derived calls from the immunoSEQ multiplex PCR reads in MiXCR, one entry per CDR3 protein. The table shows some 240,000 distinct CDR3 sequences, with 90% to 96% occurring only once. The specimen was CD4+ T cells from PBMCs. The source is a human donor with Susac syndrome.

This sequence joins TRBV19 and TRBJ1-1; D not resolved. The CDR3 covers 13 residues. Trimming removed 5 bases at V and 1 base at J, with 8 bases between. Germline CDR1 and CDR2: LNHDA and SQIVND (reference sequence). The CDR3 here is CASSVQKNTEAFF. CDR3 DNA: TGTGCCAGTAGTGTTCAGAAGAACACTGAAGCTTTCTTT.

V gene TRBV4-1 combines with J gene TRBJ1-4, with 7 bases aligning to TRBD1. Trimming at V came to 3 bases and at J to 4 bases, leaving 2 bases not matched to a gene. The CDR3 consists of 14 residues. The germline CDR1 and CDR2 sequences are MGHRA and YSYEKL. This chain's CDR3 is CASSQGQFNEKLFF. The DNA of the CDR3 is TGCGCCAGCAGCCAGGGACAGTTTAATGAAAAACTGTTTTTT.

This chain links TRBV20-1 with TRBJ2-7; possible D gene TRBD2, 5 bases. Germline-derived CDR1 and CDR2 are DFQATT and SNEGSKA (reference sequence). This CDR3 contains 15 residues. Trimming removed 6 bases at V and 3 bases at J, with 21 bases between. The CDR3 region has the DNA TGCAGTGCCAAGGACGATGAGGGTACCAACTACGAGCAGTACTTC. Translating it yields CSAKDDEGTNYEQYF.

This chain connects TRBV20-1 to TRBJ2-1; the D is unclear. Germline V CDR1 and CDR2: DFQATT, SNEGSKA (reference sequence). V was clipped by 1 base and J by 6 bases, with 10 bases between them. There are 13 residues in the CDR3. The CDR3 region has the DNA TGCAGTGCTAGAGGCGATGGGGTCAATGAGCAGTTCTTC. This translates into CSARGDGVNEQFF.

This chain links TRBV7-9 with TRBJ2-3; D possibly matches TRBD1 or TRBD2 (6 bases each). V lost 7 bases and J 3 bases, leaving 20 bases between the germline ends. Germline CDR1 is SEHNR and CDR2 is FQNEAQ (reference sequence). CDR3 size: 16 residues. CDR3 region: CASNKGGRGSTDTQYF. CDR3 nucleotides: TGTGCCAGCAACAAGGGGGGTCGGGGATCGACAGATACGCAGTATTTT.

This clonotype was found once. The rearrangement links TRBV27 to TRBJ2-1, with TRBD2 as a possible D gene (6 bases). The V gene lost 3 bases and the J gene lost 12 bases, with 15 bases spanning the gap. The CDR3 contains 13 residues. Germline lookup yields CDR1 MNHEY and CDR2 SMNVEV (reference sequence). CDR3 nucleotides: TGTGCCAGCAGTTTCTACCGAGCGGGCCCGCAGTTCTTC. Its translation: CASSFYRAGPQFF.

The genes are TRBV29-1 and TRBJ2-2; D remains ambiguous. The germline V gene has CDR1 SQVTM and CDR2 ANQGSEA. V shed 4 bases and J shed 6 bases, with 12 bases lying between them. There are 13 residues in the CDR3. This CDR3 is CSVGPERAGELFF. CDR3 in DNA: TGCAGCGTTGGCCCGGAGCGAGCCGGGGAGCTGTTTTTT.

The CDR3: CASSRGNTGELFF. The CDR3 DNA follows: TGTGCCAGCAGCCGTGGAAACACCGGGGAGCTGTTTTTT. V and J are TRBV14 and TRBJ2-2; no definite D call. Looked up from germline, CDR1 is SGHDN and CDR2 is FVKESK. Trimming cost V 4 bases and J 2 bases, with 5 bases left between them. CDR3 size: 13 residues.

As for this clonotype: It is unclear where the CDR3 begins or ends on the DNA, so no DNA is shown, and the CDR3 is as TCRdb lists it. The gene calls are TRBV29-1 and TRBJ2-7; the table's D call, TRBD2, was not checked against the DNA. Germline-derived CDR1 and CDR2 are SQVTM and ANQGSEA. The CDR3 is 12 residues long, ends included. The CDR3: CSVGAGTYEKYF.

This clonotype is a singleton in its sample. The chain has TRBV25-1 and TRBJ2-7, with D perhaps TRBD1 (6 bases). The length of the CDR3 is 14 residues. The germline V gene has CDR1 MGHDK and CDR2 SYGVNS. V lost 2 bases and J 3 bases, leaving 11 bases between the germline ends. The CDR3 loop is CASSETGSGYEQYF. CDR3 in DNA: TGTGCCAGCAGTGAAACAGGGAGTGGCTACGAGCAGTACTTC.

This clonotype was seen a single time. The chain links TRBV9 to TRBJ1-1, with D perhaps matching TRBD1 (5 bases). The CDR3 covers 15 residues. Germline loops: CDR1 SGDLS, CDR2 YYNGEE. The V and J ends lost 0 bases and 2 bases respectively, with 11 bases between them. The CDR3 is CASSVADRFNTEAFF. The CDR3 DNA follows: TGTGCCAGCAGCGTAGCCGACAGATTCAACACTGAAGCTTTCTTT.

The rearrangement joins TRBV29-1 to TRBJ1-2; D possibly corresponds to TRBD1 (6 bases). V was cut by 7 bases and J by 4 bases, with 19 bases left in between. Germline CDR1 reads SQVTM; CDR2 reads ANQGSEA. The CDR3 loop spans 14 amino acids. CDR3 DNA sequence: TGCAGCGAAAACGGGGGGCTATCGGGCTATGGCTACACCTTC. It codes for CSENGGLSGYGYTF. Drawing the rest from reference TRBV29-1 and TRBJ1-2, the complete variable domain is SAVISQKPSRDICQRGTSLTIQCQVDSQVTMMFWYRQQPGQSLTLIATANQGSEATYESGFVIDKFPISRPNLTFSTLTVSNMSPEDSSIYLCSENGGLSGYGYTFGSGTRLTVV.

This clonotype was seen once. The chain has TRBV28 and TRBJ2-3; TRBD1 agrees at 10 bases. The length of the CDR3 is 15 residues. Germline CDR1 MDHEN, CDR2 SYDVKM. The junction had 2 bases not matched to a gene; V was cut back by 3 bases and J by 2 bases. In DNA form, the CDR3 reads TGTGCCAGCAGTTTTGGGACAGGGGCCACAGATACGCAGTATTTT. The encoded protein is CASSFGTGATDTQYF. Combining the CDR3 with reference TRBV28 and TRBJ2-3 gives the whole variable domain DVKVTQSSRYLVKRTGEKVFLECVQDMDHENMFWYRQDPGLGLRLIYFSYDVKMKEKGDIPEGYSVSREKKERFSLILESASTNQTSMYLCASSFGTGATDTQYFGPGTRLTVL.

This clonotype is a singleton in its sample. The chain combines TRBV7-2 with TRBJ1-1; no definite D call. The CDR3 has 13 amino acids. Trimming cost V 8 bases and J 4 bases, with 14 bases left between them. CDR1 is SGHTA and CDR2 is FQGNSA in the germline V gene. CDR3 DNA sequence: TGTGCCAGCGGTCCCTCCCCCCGCACTGAAGCTTTCTTT. This gives the protein CASGPSPRTEAFF. The full variable domain, its missing parts supplied by reference TRBV7-2 and TRBJ1-1, is GAGVSQSPSNKVTEKGKDVELRCDPISGHTALYWYRQSLGQGLEFLIYFQGNSAPDKSGLPSDRFSAERTGGSVSTLTIQRTQQEDSAVYLCASGPSPRTEAFFGQGTRLTVV.

This rearrangement joins TRBV18 to TRBJ2-1, with 11 bases identical to TRBD2. This CDR3 spans 16 amino acids. The V gene end was trimmed by 5 bases and the J gene end by 0 bases; junction bases not matched to a gene: 3. Per germline, CDR1 KGHSH and CDR2 LQKENI. DNA for the CDR3: TGTGCCAGCTCAGCTACTAGCGGGAGCTCCTACAATGAGCAGTTCTTC. It encodes CASSATSGSSYNEQFF.

The chain employs TRBV18 and TRBJ2-1; tentatively, D is TRBD1 (6 bases). Germline CDR1 and CDR2: KGHSH and LQKENI. The CDR3 extends over 16 amino acids. The ends were cut back, 3 bases at V and 3 bases at J, with 15 bases in the middle. In DNA form, the CDR3 reads TGTGCCAGCTCACCTCAGGGGTCTGACGGCTACAATGAGCAGTTCTTC. Its translation: CASSPQGSDGYNEQFF.